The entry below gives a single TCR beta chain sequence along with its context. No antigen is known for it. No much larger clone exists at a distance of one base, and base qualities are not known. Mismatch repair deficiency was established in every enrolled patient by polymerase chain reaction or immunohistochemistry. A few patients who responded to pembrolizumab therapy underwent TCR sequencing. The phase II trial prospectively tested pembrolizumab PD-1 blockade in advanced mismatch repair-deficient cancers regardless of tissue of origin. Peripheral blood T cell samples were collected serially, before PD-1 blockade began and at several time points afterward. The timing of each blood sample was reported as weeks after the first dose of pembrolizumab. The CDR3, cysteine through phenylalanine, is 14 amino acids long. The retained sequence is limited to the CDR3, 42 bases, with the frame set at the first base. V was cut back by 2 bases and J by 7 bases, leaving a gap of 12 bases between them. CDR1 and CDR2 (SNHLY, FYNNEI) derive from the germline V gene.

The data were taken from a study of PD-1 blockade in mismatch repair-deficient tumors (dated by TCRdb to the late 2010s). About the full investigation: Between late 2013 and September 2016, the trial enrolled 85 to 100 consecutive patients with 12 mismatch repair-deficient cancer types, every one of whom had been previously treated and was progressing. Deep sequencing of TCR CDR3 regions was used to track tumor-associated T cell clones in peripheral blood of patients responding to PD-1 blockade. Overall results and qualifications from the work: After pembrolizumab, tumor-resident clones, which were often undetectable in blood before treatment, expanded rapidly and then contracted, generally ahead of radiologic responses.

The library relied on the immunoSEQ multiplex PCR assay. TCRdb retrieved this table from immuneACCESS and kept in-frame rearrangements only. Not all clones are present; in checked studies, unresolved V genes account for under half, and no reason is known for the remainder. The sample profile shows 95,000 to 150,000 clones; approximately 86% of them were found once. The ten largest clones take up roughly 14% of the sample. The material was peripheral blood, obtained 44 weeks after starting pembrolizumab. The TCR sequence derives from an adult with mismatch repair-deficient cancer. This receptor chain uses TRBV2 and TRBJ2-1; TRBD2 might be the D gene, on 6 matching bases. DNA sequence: TGTGCCAGCAGTGAATTGGAGGGGTTGAATGAGCAGTTCTTC. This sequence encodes CASSELEGLNEQFF.